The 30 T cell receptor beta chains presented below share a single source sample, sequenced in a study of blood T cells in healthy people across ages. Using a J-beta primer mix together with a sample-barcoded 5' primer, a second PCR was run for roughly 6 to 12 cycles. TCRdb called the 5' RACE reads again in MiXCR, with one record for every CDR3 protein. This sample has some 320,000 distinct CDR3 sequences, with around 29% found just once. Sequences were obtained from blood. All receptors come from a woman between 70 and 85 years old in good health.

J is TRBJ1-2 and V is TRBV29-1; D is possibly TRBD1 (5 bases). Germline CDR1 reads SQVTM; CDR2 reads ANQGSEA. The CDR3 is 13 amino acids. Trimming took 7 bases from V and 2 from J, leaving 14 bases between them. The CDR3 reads CSAQGTANYGYTF. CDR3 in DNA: TGCAGCGCCCAGGGAACAGCGAACTATGGCTACACCTTC.

CDR3 sequence: CSARPQKNTEAFF. The CDR3 nucleotides read TGCAGTGCTAGACCCCAGAAGAACACTGAAGCTTTCTTT. This sequence joins TRBV20-1 and TRBJ1-1; no clear D. Looked up from germline, CDR1 is DFQATT and CDR2 is SNEGSKA (reference sequence). This CDR3 contains 13 residues. V lost 2 bases and J 1 base, leaving 8 bases between the germline ends.

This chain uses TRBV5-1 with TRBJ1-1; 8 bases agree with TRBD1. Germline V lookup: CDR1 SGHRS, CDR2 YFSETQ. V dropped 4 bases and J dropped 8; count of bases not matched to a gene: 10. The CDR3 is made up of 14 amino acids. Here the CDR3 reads CASSKGQASGEAFF. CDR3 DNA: TGCGCCAGCAGCAAGGGACAGGCCTCAGGGGAAGCTTTCTTT.

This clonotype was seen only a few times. The CDR3, as DNA: TGTGCCAGCAGCATCCGGGAAGGTAGCGGGAGGTCCCTCTACGAGCAGTACTTC. Translation gives CASSIREGSGRSLYEQYF. The chain employs TRBV4-2 and TRBJ2-5; TRBD2 matches 10 bases. Near its end, the DNA agrees better with TRBJ2-7, so the J call may be wrong. The length of the CDR3 is 18 residues. Germline V CDR1 and CDR2: LGHNA, YNFKEQ.

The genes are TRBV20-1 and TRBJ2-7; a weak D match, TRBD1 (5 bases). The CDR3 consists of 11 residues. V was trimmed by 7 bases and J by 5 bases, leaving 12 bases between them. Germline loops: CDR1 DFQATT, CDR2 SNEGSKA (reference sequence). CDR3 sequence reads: CSGSGKNEQYF. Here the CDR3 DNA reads TGCAGTGGTTCAGGGAAGAACGAGCAGTACTTC.

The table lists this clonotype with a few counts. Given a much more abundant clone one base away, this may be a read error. CDR3 residues: CVSRAYYGYTF. CDR3 DNA sequence: TGTGTCAGCAGAGCTTACTATGGCTACACCTTC. This chain joins TRBV6-1 and TRBJ1-2, with D unclear. The germline gives CDR1 MNHNS, CDR2 SASEGT. The CDR3 consists of 11 residues.

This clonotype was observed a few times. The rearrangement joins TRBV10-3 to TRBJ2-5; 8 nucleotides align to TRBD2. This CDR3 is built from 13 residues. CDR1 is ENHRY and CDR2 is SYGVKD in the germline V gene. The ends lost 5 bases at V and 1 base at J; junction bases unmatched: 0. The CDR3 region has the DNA TGTGCCATCAGTACTAGCGGCCAAGAGACCCAGTACTTC. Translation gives CAISTSGQETQYF.

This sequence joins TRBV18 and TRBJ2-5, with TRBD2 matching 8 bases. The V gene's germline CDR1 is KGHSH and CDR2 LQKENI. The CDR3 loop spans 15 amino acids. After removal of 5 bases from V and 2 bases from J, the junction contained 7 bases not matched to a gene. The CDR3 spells CASSANPGGQETQYF. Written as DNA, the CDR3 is TGTGCCAGCTCAGCGAACCCGGGGGGGCAAGAGACCCAGTACTTC.

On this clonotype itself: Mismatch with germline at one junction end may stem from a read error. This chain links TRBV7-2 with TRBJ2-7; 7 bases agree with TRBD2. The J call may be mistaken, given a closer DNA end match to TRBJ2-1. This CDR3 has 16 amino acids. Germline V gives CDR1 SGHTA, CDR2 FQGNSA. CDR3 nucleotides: TGTGCCGGCAGCGCCGCTGGGGGGGTTTTCGACAATGAGCAGTTCTTC. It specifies CAGSAAGGVFDNEQFF.

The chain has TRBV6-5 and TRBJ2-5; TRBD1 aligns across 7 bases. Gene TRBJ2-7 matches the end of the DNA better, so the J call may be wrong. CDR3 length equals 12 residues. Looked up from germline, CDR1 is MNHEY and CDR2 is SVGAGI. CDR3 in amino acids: CASKDRTYEQYF. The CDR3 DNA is TGTGCCAGCAAGGACAGGACCTACGAGCAGTACTTC.

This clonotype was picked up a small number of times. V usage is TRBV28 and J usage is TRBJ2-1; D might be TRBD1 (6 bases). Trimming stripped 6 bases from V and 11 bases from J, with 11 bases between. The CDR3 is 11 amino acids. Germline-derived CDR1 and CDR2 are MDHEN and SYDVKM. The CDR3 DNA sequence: TGTGCCAGCAGCTCTAGGGGGAAGCAGTTCTTC. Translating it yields CASSSRGKQFF.

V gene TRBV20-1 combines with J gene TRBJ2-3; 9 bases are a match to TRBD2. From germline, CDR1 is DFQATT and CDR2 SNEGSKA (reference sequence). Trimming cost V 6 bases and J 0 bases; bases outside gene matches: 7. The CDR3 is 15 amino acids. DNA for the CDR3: TGCAGTGCCACTGTAAGCGGGGGGAGCACAGATACGCAGTATTTT. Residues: CSATVSGGSTDTQYF.

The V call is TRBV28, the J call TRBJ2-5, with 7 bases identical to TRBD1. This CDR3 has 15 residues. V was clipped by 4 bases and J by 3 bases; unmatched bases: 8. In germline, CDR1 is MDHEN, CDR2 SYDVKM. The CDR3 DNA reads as TGTGCCAGCAGTTCTCCGACAGGGTCGGAAGAGACCCAGTACTTC. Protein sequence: CASSSPTGSEETQYF.

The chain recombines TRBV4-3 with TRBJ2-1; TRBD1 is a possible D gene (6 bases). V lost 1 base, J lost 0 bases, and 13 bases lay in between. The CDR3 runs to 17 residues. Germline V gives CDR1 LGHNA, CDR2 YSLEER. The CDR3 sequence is CASSQGLGASSYNEQFF. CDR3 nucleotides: TGCGCCAGCAGCCAAGGACTGGGGGCGAGCTCCTACAATGAGCAGTTCTTC.

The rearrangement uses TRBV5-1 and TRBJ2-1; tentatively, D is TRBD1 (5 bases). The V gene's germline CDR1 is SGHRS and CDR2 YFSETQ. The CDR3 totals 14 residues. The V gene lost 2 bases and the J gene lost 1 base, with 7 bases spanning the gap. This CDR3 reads CASSFDSSYNEQFF. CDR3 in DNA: TGCGCCAGCAGCTTCGACAGTTCCTACAATGAGCAGTTCTTC. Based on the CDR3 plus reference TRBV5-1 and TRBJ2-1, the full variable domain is KAGVTQTPRYLIKTRGQQVTLSCSPISGHRSVSWYQQTPGQGLQFLFEYFSETQRNKGNFPGRFSGRQFSNSRSEMNVSTLELGDSALYLCASSFDSSYNEQFFGPGTRLTVL.

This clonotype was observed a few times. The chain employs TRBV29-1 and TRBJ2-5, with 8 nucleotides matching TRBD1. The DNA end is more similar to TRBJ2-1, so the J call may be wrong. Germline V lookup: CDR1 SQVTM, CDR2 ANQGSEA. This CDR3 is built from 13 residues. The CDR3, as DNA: TGCAGCGTTGGGGACAGGTCGTTTGGGGAGCAGTTCTTC. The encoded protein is CSVGDRSFGEQFF.

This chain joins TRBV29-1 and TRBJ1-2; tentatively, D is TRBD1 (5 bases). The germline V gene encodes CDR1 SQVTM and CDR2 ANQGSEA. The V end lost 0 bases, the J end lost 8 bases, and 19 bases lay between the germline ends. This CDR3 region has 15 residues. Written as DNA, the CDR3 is TGCAGCGTTGAAGATTACAGGTCAGGGCGTAAGGGCTACACCTTC. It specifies CSVEDYRSGRKGYTF.

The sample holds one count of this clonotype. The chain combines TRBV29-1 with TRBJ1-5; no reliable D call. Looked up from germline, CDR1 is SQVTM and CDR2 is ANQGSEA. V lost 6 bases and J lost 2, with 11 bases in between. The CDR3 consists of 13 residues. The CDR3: CSVRGIGNQPQHF. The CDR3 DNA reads TGCAGCGTCCGCGGCATTGGCAATCAGCCCCAGCATTTT.

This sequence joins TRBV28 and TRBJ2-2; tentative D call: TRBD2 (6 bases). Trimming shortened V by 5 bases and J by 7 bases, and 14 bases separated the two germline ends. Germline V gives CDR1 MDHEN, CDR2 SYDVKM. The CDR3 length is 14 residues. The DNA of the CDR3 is TGTGCCAGCAGTCTGGGAGGTGTCGGCGGGGAGCTGTTTTTT. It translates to CASSLGGVGGELFF.

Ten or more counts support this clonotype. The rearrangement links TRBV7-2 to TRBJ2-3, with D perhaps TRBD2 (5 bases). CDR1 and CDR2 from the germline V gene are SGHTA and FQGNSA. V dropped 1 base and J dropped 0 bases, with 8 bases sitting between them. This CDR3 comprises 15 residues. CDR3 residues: CASSLEGGSTDTQYF. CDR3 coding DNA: TGTGCCAGCAGCTTAGAAGGCGGGAGCACAGATACGCAGTATTTT.

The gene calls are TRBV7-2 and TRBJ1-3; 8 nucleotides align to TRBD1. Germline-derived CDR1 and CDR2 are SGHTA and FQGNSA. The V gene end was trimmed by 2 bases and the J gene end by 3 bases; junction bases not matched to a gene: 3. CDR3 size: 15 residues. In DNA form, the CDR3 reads TGTGCCAGCAGCTTAATGGGACAGGTTGGAAACACCATATATTTT. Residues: CASSLMGQVGNTIYF.

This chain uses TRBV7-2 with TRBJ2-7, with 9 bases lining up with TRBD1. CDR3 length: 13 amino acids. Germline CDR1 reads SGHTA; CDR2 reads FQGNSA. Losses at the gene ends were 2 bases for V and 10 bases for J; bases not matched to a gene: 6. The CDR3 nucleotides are TGTGCCAGCAGCTTACCGGGGACAGGGCATCAGTACTTC. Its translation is CASSLPGTGHQYF.

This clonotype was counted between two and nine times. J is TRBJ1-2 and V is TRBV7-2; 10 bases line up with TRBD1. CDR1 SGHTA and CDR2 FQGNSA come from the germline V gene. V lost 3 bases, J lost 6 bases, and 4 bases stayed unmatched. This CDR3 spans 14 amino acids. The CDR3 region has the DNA TGTGCCAGCAGCTTTAGACAGGGGGCGGATGGCTACACCTTC. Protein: CASSFRQGADGYTF.

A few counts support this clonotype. The CDR3 sequence: CASSLVGKAAGELFF. CDR3 nucleotides: TGTGCCAGCAGTTTGGTAGGCAAGGCTGCCGGGGAGCTGTTTTTT. This chain links TRBV28 with TRBJ2-2; D is ambiguous. The CDR3 spans 15 residues. The germline V gene encodes CDR1 MDHEN and CDR2 SYDVKM. Trimming cost V 3 bases and J 6 bases, with 14 bases left between them.

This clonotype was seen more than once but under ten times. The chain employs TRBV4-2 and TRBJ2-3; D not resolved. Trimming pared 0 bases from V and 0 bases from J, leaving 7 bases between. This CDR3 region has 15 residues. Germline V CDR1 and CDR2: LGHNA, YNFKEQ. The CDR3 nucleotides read TGTGCCAGCAGCCAAGAAGCCGCTAGCACAGATACGCAGTATTTT. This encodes CASSQEAASTDTQYF.

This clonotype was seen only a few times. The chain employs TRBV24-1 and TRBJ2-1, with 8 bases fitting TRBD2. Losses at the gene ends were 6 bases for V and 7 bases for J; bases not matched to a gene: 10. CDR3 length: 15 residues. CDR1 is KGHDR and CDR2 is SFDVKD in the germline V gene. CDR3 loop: CATSPREGLGNEQFF. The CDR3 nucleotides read TGTGCCACCAGTCCCCGGGAGGGCCTAGGGAATGAGCAGTTCTTC.

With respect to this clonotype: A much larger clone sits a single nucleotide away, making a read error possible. The CDR3 is CASRPTGGGEKLSF. The CDR3, as DNA: TGTGCCAGCAGACCGACAGGCGGAGGGGAAAAACTGTCTTTT. This chain uses TRBV6-1 with TRBJ1-4, with D tentatively TRBD1 (6 bases). CDR3 length: 14 amino acids. Germline values: CDR1 MNHNS, CDR2 SASEGT.

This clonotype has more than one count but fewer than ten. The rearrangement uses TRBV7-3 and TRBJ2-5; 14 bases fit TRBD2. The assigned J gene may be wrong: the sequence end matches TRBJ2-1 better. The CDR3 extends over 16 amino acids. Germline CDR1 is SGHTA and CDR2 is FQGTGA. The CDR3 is CASSLETSGRAGEQFF. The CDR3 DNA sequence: TGTGCCAGCAGCTTAGAGACTAGCGGGAGGGCCGGTGAGCAGTTCTTC.

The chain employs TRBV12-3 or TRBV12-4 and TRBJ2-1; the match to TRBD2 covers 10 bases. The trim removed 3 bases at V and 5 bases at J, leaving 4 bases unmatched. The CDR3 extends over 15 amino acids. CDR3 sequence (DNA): TGTGCCAGCAGTTTCCTTCTAGCGGGGGACAATGAGCAGTTCTTC. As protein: CASSFLLAGDNEQFF.

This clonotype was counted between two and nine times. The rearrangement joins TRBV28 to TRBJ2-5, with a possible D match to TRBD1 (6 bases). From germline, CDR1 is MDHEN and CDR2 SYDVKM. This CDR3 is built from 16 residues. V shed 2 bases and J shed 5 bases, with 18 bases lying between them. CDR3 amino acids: CASSLGRQGRKETQYF. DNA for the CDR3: TGTGCCAGCAGTTTAGGCCGGCAGGGGAGAAAGGAGACCCAGTACTTC.